The sequence of this T cell receptor (beta chain) was determined in a study of identical twins. Regarding the study as a whole: Analyses based on zero insertions could be partly confounded by invariant MAIT and iNKT cells. Low generation-probability sequences were in excess among twin-shared out-of-frame alpha sequences.

V was pared by 3 bases and J by 2 bases, with 5 bases of the junction left unmatched. The germline gives CDR1 MRHNA, CDR2 SNTAGT. This CDR3 is 15 amino acids long. Regarding this clonotype: Its antigen remains unknown.

TCRdb re-derived calls from the 5' RACE reads in MiXCR, one entry per CDR3 protein. The table lists about 1.7 million distinct CDR3 sequences, less than 35% of them singletons. The chain couples TRBV6-4 to TRBJ2-3, with TRBD2 identical over 7 bases. Sequenced: cord blood. The sequence was obtained from a newborn girl in good health. The chain's CDR3 is CASSEAGDLTDTQYF. In DNA, the CDR3 is TGTGCCAGCAGTGAGGCGGGAGACCTCACAGATACGCAGTATTTT.